These 5 T cell receptor beta chains came from one sample sequenced in a study of T cell responses to AZD1222 COVID-19 vaccine. The assay was immunoSEQ multiplex PCR, and TCRdb's table has in-frame clones only and misses some. The repertoire consists of about 110,000 clones, with approximately 90% occurring once and the leading ten covering roughly 7%. The sample in question was peripheral blood, obtained on day 0 of AZD1222 vaccination. These receptors originate from an adult in good health.

The chain carries TRBV12-3 or TRBV12-4 and TRBJ2-7; D is uncertain. Trimming shortened V by 2 bases and J by 6 bases, and 8 bases separated the two germline ends. The CDR3 loop spans 12 amino acids. The CDR3 nucleotides read TGTGCCAGCAGTTTATTCACGGCCGAGCAGTACTTC. Protein sequence: CASSLFTAEQYF.

The chain couples TRBV11-2 to TRBJ1-1; no clear D gene. V lost 3 bases to trimming and J lost 4 bases, with 9 bases between them. Germline CDR1 is SGHAT and CDR2 is FQNNGV. This CDR3 region has 13 residues. The DNA for the CDR3 is TGTGCCAGCAGCTTCGGGGTTAGCACTGAAGCTTTCTTT. Its translation: CASSFGVSTEAFF.

The rearrangement links TRBV19 to TRBJ1-5; the D gene is possibly TRBD1 (5 bases). The CDR3 is 16 amino acids. V was trimmed by 4 bases and J by 3 bases, leaving 16 bases between them. The V gene's germline CDR1 is LNHDA and CDR2 SQIVND (reference sequence). CDR3 residues: CASSRSWDGYNQPQHF. The CDR3, as DNA: TGTGCCAGTAGTAGATCCTGGGACGGGTACAATCAGCCCCAGCATTTT.

Only a few counts were recorded for this clone. This rearrangement joins TRBV5-8 to TRBJ1-5, with D possibly being TRBD1 (6 bases). Trimming stripped 3 bases from V and 6 bases from J, with 16 bases between. The V gene's germline CDR1 is SGHTS and CDR2 YDEGEE. This CDR3 comprises 15 residues. CDR3 bases: TGTGCCAGCAGCTACTCCTCGGGGGGCGGTCAGCCCCAGCATTTT. It encodes CASSYSSGGGQPQHF. Based on the CDR3 plus reference TRBV5-8 and TRBJ1-5, the full variable domain is EAGVTQSPTHLIKTRGQQATLRCSPISGHTSVYWYQQALGLGLQFLLWYDEGEERNRGNFPPRFSGRQFPNYSSELNVNALELEDSALYLCASSYSSGGGQPQHFGDGTRLSIL.

The chain couples TRBV5-6 to TRBJ2-2; weak D call: TRBD1 (5 bases). Germline CDR1 and CDR2: SGHDT and YYEEEE. This CDR3 contains 17 residues. Trimming cost V 0 bases and J 1 base, with 13 bases left between them. The CDR3 sequence is CASSLGVVQGNTGELFF. The CDR3 DNA reads TGTGCCAGCAGCTTGGGAGTCGTCCAGGGGAACACCGGGGAGCTGTTTTTT.